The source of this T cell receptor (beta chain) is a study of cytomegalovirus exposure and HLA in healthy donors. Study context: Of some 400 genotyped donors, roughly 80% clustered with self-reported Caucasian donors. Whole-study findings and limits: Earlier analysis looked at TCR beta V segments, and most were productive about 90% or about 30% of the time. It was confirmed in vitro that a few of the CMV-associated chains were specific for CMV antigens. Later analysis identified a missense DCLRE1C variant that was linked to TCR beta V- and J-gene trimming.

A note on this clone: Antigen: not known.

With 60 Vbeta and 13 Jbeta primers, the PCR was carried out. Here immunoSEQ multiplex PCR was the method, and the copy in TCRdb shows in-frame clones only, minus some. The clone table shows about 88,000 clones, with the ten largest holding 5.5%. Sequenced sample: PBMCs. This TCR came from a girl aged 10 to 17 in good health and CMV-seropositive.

CDR3 nucleotides: TGTGCCAGCAGCGCCCGACAGGGTATGAGCTATGGCTACACCTTC. Residues: CASSARQGMSYGYTF. The chain has TRBV9 and TRBJ1-2; TRBD1 agrees at 7 bases. The CDR3 is 15 amino acids. Germline CDR1 SGDLS, CDR2 YYNGEE. After removal of 3 bases from V and 4 bases from J, the junction contained 9 bases not matched to a gene.